This record looks at one T cell receptor (beta chain) sequence and its context. Its antigen is not identified. This record comes from a study of T cell responses to AZD1222 COVID-19 vaccine. Broader study findings: Two AZD1222 doses significantly raised spike-specific TCR breadth and depth over controls.

Sequenced by immunoSEQ multiplex PCR; TCRdb stores in-frame clones only, minus some. The sample lists about 73,000 clones; 80% to 90% were seen once. The sequence was obtained from an adult who received the AZD1222 COVID-19 vaccine. This specimen consisted of peripheral blood, obtained 28 days after the second AZD1222 dose.

DNA of the CDR3: TGTGCCAGCAGCTCCTCGAGGGGCGTTGGCTATGGCTACACCTTC. It specifies CASSSSRGVGYGYTF. The chain couples TRBV11-2 to TRBJ1-2; D is perhaps TRBD1 (5 bases). V lost 4 bases, J lost 4 bases, and 16 bases lay in between. Germline loops: CDR1 SGHAT, CDR2 FQNNGV. There are 15 residues in the CDR3.